Listed below are T cell receptor beta chains from one sample, sequenced in a study of shared clonotypes between healthy human individuals. Data came from immunoSEQ multiplex PCR; TCRdb stores just in-frame clones and leaves some out. The sample gives a few million clones, under 97% of which show up once; 0.1% to 0.15% is in the top ten. Sequencing was carried out using naive CD4+ T cells sorted from blood. All receptors derive from a young man in good health. Both conserved end residues are part of each CDR3. A D gene is named only where the DNA matches it firmly. Size tells how often a clone was seen (once, few, many) or the class of an expanded clone, and some rows leave it out.

j_gene,abundance,v_gene,d_gene,CDR3nt,CDR3aa
TRBJ1-6,NA,TRBV6-5,NA,TGTGCCAGCAGTTACGGGAGGACAGACTATAATTCACCCCTCCACTTT,CASSYGRTDYNSPLHF
TRBJ1-2,NA,TRBV6-1,NA,TGTGCCAGCGGGGGACCCGGGTCTTGGGGCTATGGCTACACCTTC,CASGGPGSWGYGYTF
TRBJ1-2,NA,TRBV28,NA,TGTGCCAGCAGCCGCCTCATGAGGGGAAGTGTCTACACCTTC,CASSRLMRGSVYTF
TRBJ1-6,NA,TRBV11-3,NA,TGTGCCAGCAGCTTTGTGACCAATTCACCCCTCCACTTT,CASSFVTNSPLHF
TRBJ2-3,NA,TRBV2,TRBD1,TGTGCCAGCAGTCCCTTAACAGGGGGTGGAACAGATACGCAGTATTTT,CASSPLTGGGTDTQYF
TRBJ1-2,few,TRBV10-1,TRBD1,TGCGCCAGCAGTGAATCTAAGACAGGGGTGGATGGCTACACCTTC,CASSESKTGVDGYTF
TRBJ1-5,NA,TRBV6-5,TRBD1,TGTGCCAGCAGAGACGGACAGGGGGCCTCTCAGCCCCAGCATTTT,CASRDGQGASQPQHF
TRBJ1-3,NA,TRBV28,TRBD1,TGTGCCAGCACCGGGGGACAGGGGAAGGGAAACACCATATATTTT,CASTGGQGKGNTIYF
TRBJ2-7,once,TRBV18,TRBD1,TGTGCCAGCTCACCCGAGGCAGGGGGCGGGTACGAGCAGTACTTC,CASSPEAGGGYEQYF
TRBJ2-7,NA,TRBV5-1,NA,TGCGCCAGCAGCTCAACAGGGCTAGGCTACGAGCAGTACTTC,CASSSTGLGYEQYF
TRBJ1-1,NA,TRBV30,TRBD1,TGTGCCAGTACCAGGGGGCCCACTGAAGCTTTCTTT,CASTRGPTEAFF
TRBJ2-2,once,TRBV5-1,TRBD2,TGCGCCAGCAGCTTGGGCGGGAGAGGAACCGGGGAGCTGTTTTTT,CASSLGGRGTGELFF
TRBJ1-3,NA,TRBV25-1,NA,TGTGCCAGCAGTGATAACCCACTGGGGAACACCATATATTTT,CASSDNPLGNTIYF
TRBJ1-2,NA,TRBV4-3,NA,TGCGCCAGCAGCCGGAATTCACTGGGACACGTATATTATGGCTACACCTTC,CASSRNSLGHVYYGYTF
TRBJ2-7,NA,TRBV30,NA,TGTGCCTGGACGGTCCGGGACACAAAAGGGGAGCAGTACTTC,CAWTVRDTKGEQYF
TRBJ2-1,NA,TRBV9,NA,TGTGCCAGCAGTGACATGGGGGGGCCCTCCTACAATGAGCAGTTCTTC,CASSDMGGPSYNEQFF
TRBJ2-7,NA,TRBV5-6,NA,TGTGCCAGCAGCTTGGCAGAATACGAGCAGTACTTC,CASSLAEYEQYF
TRBJ1-6,NA,TRBV5-5,NA,TGTGCCAGCAGCTTGCAGGGAGGACCTTTTTCGGCCCTCCACTTT,CASSLQGGPFSALHF
TRBJ1-2,NA,TRBV5-4,NA,TGTGCCAGCAGCTTGGGGGTTTATGGGGATGGCTACACCTTC,CASSLGVYGDGYTF
TRBJ2-2,NA,TRBV30,NA,TGTGCCTGGAGTCCCCAGGGGACCGGGGAGCTGTTTTTT,CAWSPQGTGELFF
TRBJ2-2,once,TRBV10-3,TRBD1,TGTGCCATCAGTCAAAGGGGACAGTTATCCGGGGAGCTGTTTTTT,CAISQRGQLSGELFF
TRBJ1-5,NA,TRBV28,NA,TGTGCCAGCGGGCCCTACGACAGGTACCGAGACCATAGCAATCAGCCCCAGCATTTT,CASGPYDRYRDHSNQPQHF
TRBJ2-5,NA,TRBV5-6,TRBD1,TGTGCCAGCAGCTTGGTAGGGACAGGGCTTGGAGAGACCCAGTACTTC,CASSLVGTGLGETQYF
TRBJ1-1,NA,TRBV7-6,NA,TGTGCCAGCAGCTTCCAGGGCACAGCGAACACTGAAGCTTTCTTT,CASSFQGTANTEAFF
TRBJ2-5,NA,TRBV15,NA,TGTGCCACCAGCAGAGGCAGCCAAGAGACCCAGTACTTC,CATSRGSQETQYF
TRBJ2-5,NA,TRBV18,NA,TGTGCCAGCTCCCGATCGACCCAAGAGACCCAGTACTTC,CASSRSTQETQYF
TRBJ1-5,NA,TRBV6-6,NA,TGTGCCAGCAGTTACTCGGGTAGCCTCTCCAATCAGCCCCAGCATTTT,CASSYSGSLSNQPQHF
TRBJ1-3,NA,TRBV19,TRBD1,TGTGCCAGTAGTCCCCGGGACAGGGCCACTGGAAACACCATATATTTT,CASSPRDRATGNTIYF
TRBJ1-5,once,TRBV28,NA,TGTGCCAGCAGCGAACCTACAGTAATGAATCAGCCCCAGCATTTT,CASSEPTVMNQPQHF
TRBJ2-1,NA,TRBV9,NA,TGTGCCAGCAGCAGGACCAATGAGCAGTTCTTC,CASSRTNEQFF
TRBJ2-3,NA,TRBV2,TRBD2,TGTGCCAGCAGGGGACGGACTAGCGGGGCCACAGATACGCAGTATTTT,CASRGRTSGATDTQYF
TRBJ2-7,NA,TRBV28,TRBD2,TGTGCCAGCAGTCGGGGGGGCTTTTACGAGCAGTACTTC,CASSRGGFYEQYF
TRBJ2-3,NA,TRBV28,TRBD2,TGTGCCAGCATCCCGGGACTAGCGGGGCGCACAGATACGCAGTATTTT,CASIPGLAGRTDTQYF
TRBJ2-1,NA,TRBV13,NA,TGTGCCAGCAGCTTTAGCTCGGATGAGCAGTTCTTC,CASSFSSDEQFF
TRBJ1-1,NA,TRBV30,NA,TGTGCCTGGAGTTTGAGGAACACTGAAGCTTTCTTT,CAWSLRNTEAFF
TRBJ2-7,NA,TRBV30,NA,TGTGCCTGGAGCGAAGCGGTGAGCTCCTACGAGCAGTACTTC,CAWSEAVSSYEQYF
TRBJ2-4,NA,TRBV14,NA,TGTGCCAGCAGCCAAGGCCCTACATACAGGGAAGACATTCAGTACTTC,CASSQGPTYREDIQYF
TRBJ1-2,NA,TRBV2,NA,TGTGCCAGCAGTCCCGCCTATGGCTACACCTTC,CASSPAYGYTF
TRBJ1-4,NA,TRBV27,TRBD1,TGTGCCAGCAGTCCCAAACGGAAGACAGGGAGAGCAACTAATGAAAAACTGTTTTTT,CASSPKRKTGRATNEKLFF
TRBJ2-7,NA,TRBV28,TRBD1,TGTGCCAGCAGTCCCCGGGGGACAGGGGACTACGAGCAGTACTTC,CASSPRGTGDYEQYF
TRBJ2-7,once,TRBV18,NA,TGTGCCAGCTCACCCGGGGGAATTTACGAGCAGTACTTC,CASSPGGIYEQYF
TRBJ2-2,NA,TRBV6-1,TRBD2,TGTGCCAGCATATTAGCGGGGACGAACACCGGGGAGCTGTTTTTT,CASILAGTNTGELFF
TRBJ2-7,once,TRBV5-1,TRBD2,TGCGCCAGCAGCCCTGGACTAGCGGGAGGGCCTTACGAGCAGTACTTC,CASSPGLAGGPYEQYF
TRBJ2-7,once,TRBV5-1,NA,TGCGCCAGCAGCTTGTTCTACGAGCAGTACTTC,CASSLFYEQYF
TRBJ1-5,NA,TRBV15,NA,TGTGCCACCAGCAGAGACCTTAGGACTAGCAATCAGCCCCAGCATTTT,CATSRDLRTSNQPQHF
TRBJ2-2,NA,TRBV7-6,NA,TGTGCCAGCAGCGCAGGGAGGCATACCGGGGAGCTGTTTTTT,CASSAGRHTGELFF
TRBJ2-2,NA,TRBV6-5,TRBD2,TGTGCCAGCAGTTACTCCGCGGGGGGAGGCGGGGAGCTGTTTTTT,CASSYSAGGGGELFF
TRBJ2-7,once,TRBV28,TRBD2,TGTGCCAGCGGTAGCGGGGGGGCCTACGAGCAGTACTTC,CASGSGGAYEQYF
TRBJ1-5,NA,TRBV6-5,NA,TGTGCCAGCAGCCCCTTCGGACAAGTCAATCAGCCCCAGCATTTT,CASSPFGQVNQPQHF
TRBJ2-5,NA,TRBV9,TRBD1,TGTGCCAGCAGCGTCTCGGGACAGGGGTTACAAGAGACCCAGTACTTC,CASSVSGQGLQETQYF
TRBJ1-5,NA,TRBV12-5,NA,TGTGCTAGTGGTTTAGGGGAACAGCCCCAGCATTTT,CASGLGEQPQHF
TRBJ1-4,once,TRBV7-2,NA,TGTGCCAGCAGCTTAGAGGGACACTCGAATGAAAAACTGTTTTTT,CASSLEGHSNEKLFF
TRBJ2-1,NA,TRBV28,TRBD2,TGTGCCAGCAGTTTACGCGGGGGGACCTACAATGAGCAGTTCTTC,CASSLRGGTYNEQFF
TRBJ2-7,NA,TRBV19,NA,TGTGCCAGTAGTCAGGGGGGCGAGCAGTACTTC,CASSQGGEQYF
TRBJ1-1,NA,TRBV15,TRBD1,TGTGCCACCAGCAGTAGGACAGGGAGGGGGAACACTGAAGCTTTCTTT,CATSSRTGRGNTEAFF
TRBJ2-7,NA,TRBV7-2,TRBD2,TGTGCCAGCAGCACGACTAGCGGGGGATATTCTGTCTACGAGCAGTACTTC,CASSTTSGGYSVYEQYF
TRBJ2-3,few,TRBV14,NA,TGTGCCAGCAGCCCGACTACATCGACGCAGTATTTT,CASSPTTSTQYF
TRBJ1-1,NA,TRBV5-1,NA,TGCGCCAGCAGCTTGTATTCCAGCACTGAAGCTTTCTTT,CASSLYSSTEAFF